This T cell receptor beta chain was profiled in a study of T-cell reconstitution after alpha-beta-depleted transplantation in children. Library preparation (for TCRbeta) was performed with unique molecular identifiers. TCRdb redid the calling of the PCR reads with MiXCR, one entry per CDR3 protein. The sample carries about 180,000 distinct CDR3 sequences, 11% recorded once. This clonotype has at least ten counts. Antigen: not known. The study's findings and limits: Recipient T cells and thymic progenitors that survived were the source of the high TCRbeta diversity seen at day 60 in some patients. The origin of alpha-beta T cells about two months after transplant was reportedly several hundred expanded graft clones. A year had passed since transplant, and T-cell counts and diversity by then came mostly from newly produced T cells.

Germline V lookup: CDR1 SGHTA, CDR2 FQGTGA. The V gene lost 2 bases and the J gene lost 4 bases, with 11 bases spanning the gap. The CDR3 sequence is 14 residues long. The genes are TRBV7-3 and TRBJ1-1, with D possibly being TRBD1 (6 bases). This receptor was taken from a boy aged 2 to 9 with acute myeloid leukemia, due to receive a stem cell transplant. The sample here was PBMCs, taken before TCRalphabeta/CD19-depleted stem cell transplant. The CDR3 DNA reads as TGTGCCAGCAGCTTATCAGGGGCAGGCACTGAAGCTTTCTTT. It translates to CASSLSGAGTEAFF.